Sequencing of this TCR beta chain was carried out in a study of T cells after posttransplantation cyclophosphamide. This clone has ten or more counts. As yet, its antigen is unknown. General study results and limits: Tissue-infiltrating T cells from skin or gut overlapped little with blood T cells. Donor-recipient repertoire similarity was low at 1-2 months, rising over year one.

The related graft donor's blood sample was taken on the day of bone marrow donation. Using immunoSEQ multiplex PCR, the repertoire was profiled, and TCRdb retains in-frame clones only, with some absent. The repertoire consists of 40,000 to 55,000 clones, none detected only once. Germline values: CDR1 SGHRS, CDR2 YFSETQ. Trimming stripped 0 bases from V and 7 bases from J, with 14 bases between. This CDR3 comprises 14 residues. This receptor was taken from a man between 35 and 55 years old in good health, CMV-negative, and a related stem cell transplant donor. The sample taken for sequencing was PBMCs. The chain joins TRBV5-1 to TRBJ2-7, with D possibly being TRBD1 (6 bases). CDR3 coding DNA: TGCGCCAGCAGCTTGGTAGGGGCTCAGGGGGAGCAGTACTTC. Protein: CASSLVGAQGEQYF.